This TCR beta chain was sequenced for a study of cytomegalovirus exposure and HLA in healthy donors (dated by TCRdb to the late 2010s). As for the study more broadly: An earlier analysis of around 600 of the donors reported roughly 300 Gb of sequence data and 100 million to 140 million unique TCR beta sequences from about 180 million T cells. HLA typing covered class I and class II loci at four-digit resolution. A later genetic analysis used genome-wide SNP genotypes for about 65% of the roughly 700 donors, treating that subset as a discovery cohort. Five DR-DQ haplotypes were handled as single units for association and clustering because linkage in the cohort was strong. The study combined high-throughput TCR immunosequencing, statistical association of individual TCRs with disease status, and machine learning to predict cytomegalovirus infection status. Along with the roughly 670-subject first cohort, a separate validation cohort of over a hundred different subjects was used. Approximately 310 gigabases of sequencing data and around 85 million unique TCR sequences made up an early release that covered under 750 HLA-typed donors. Using immunosequencing, the study profiled T cell repertoires from fewer than 700 subjects and related those repertoires to cytomegalovirus serostatus. Rather than drawing on any new phenotypic data, the later analysis identified candidate immune exposures from TCR beta sequences and the way those sequences occurred across donors. To decide whether each TCR beta V gene segment behaved as functional or pseudogenic, an earlier analysis of approximately 590 of the donors relied on high-throughput TCR beta sequencing. The genetic ancestry cluster associated with self-reported Caucasian donors included about four fifths of the roughly 380 genotyped donors. On average, roughly 250,000 unique TCR beta nucleotide sequences were sequenced per donor among a few hundred genotyped donors of the cohort, with roughly 18% of those sequences being non-productive. Every discovery cohort repertoire had been produced on one sequencing platform. Alongside the repertoire data, information on donor age, sex, ethnicity and CMV serostatus was compiled. Typing coverage varied by locus: roughly 629-630 donors for A, B, C, DRB1 and DQB1; approximately 500 for DQA1; about 590 for DPA1; approximately 490 for DPB1. A later analysis re-analyzed previously published TCR beta repertoires from approximately 670 donors and added high-resolution HLA genotyping to study TCR occurrence patterns. The study was designed to test whether signatures of past pathogen exposure could be identified by cataloging public T cell receptors. Overall study outcomes, separate from this receptor: In vitro tests confirmed that three of the cytomegalovirus-associated TCR beta chains recognize cytomegalovirus antigens. At a false discovery rate of 0.05, a later analysis linked 16,000 or so TCR beta sequences to specific HLA alleles. The authors suggested that the approach could potentially be generalized to other disease states and immunological phenotypes. The only immune exposure information available for the cohort was CMV serostatus. Roughly uniform sequencing depth across donors was assumed in presence/absence analyses, although this assumption may not hold. Most TCR sequences were observed very rarely across donors, whereas some public TCRs were present in many individuals. In a later analysis, the rate of TCR association differed among HLA loci, with DRB1 alleles having the most associated TCRs and HLA-C alleles having the fewest. Correlated functional status among segregating V segments might be attributable to linkage disequilibrium, but an unknown experimental factor could not be ruled out. Most CMV-associated TCR beta chains appeared to be HLA-restricted in a later analysis, and the HLA associations seemed to be driven largely by CMV exposure. Several of the top co-occurrence clusters appeared to be linked to parvovirus B19, influenza, CMV and Epstein-Barr virus, according to a later analysis. Because HLA typing was missing for some donors at each locus, association tests included only the typed subset. A cluster of highly shared sequence variants was judged likely to represent a technical artifact of the sequencing pipeline. In a later analysis, HLA-associated TCR beta chains were found to be more clonally expanded and to have lower generation probabilities than equally common non-associated chains. An earlier analysis of around 500 of the donors showed that most TCR beta V segments appeared in productive rearrangements either about 87% or about 30% of the time, which broadly matched IMGT annotations. An association between a missense DCLRE1C variant and V-gene and J-gene trimming of TCR beta chains was found in a later genetic analysis and replicated in an independent cohort. In the study, approximately 160 TCR beta chains were listed as associated with cytomegalovirus. The earlier analysis of about 600 of the donors excluded 15 to 20 rarely observed V segments, including chromosome 9 orphons, because counts were too low. When HLA alleles, especially DR and DQ, strongly co-occurred, attributing TCR associations to individual alleles was difficult. In this cohort, only TCR beta chains were sequenced, and detectable features were limited by the absence of alpha or paired-chain data. The 87-base-pair reads could not distinguish some IMGT-functional V segments, including TRBV6-2 and TRBV6-3, so those segments were excluded. According to a later genetic analysis, donors in an Asian-associated ancestry cluster had fewer N-insertions in productive TCRs than the approximately 710-donor mean. Cytomegalovirus status was reported to be diagnosed by the classifier with high specificity and sensitivity in both the original and validation cohorts. A further reported finding was that TCR beta sequences accurately predicted the HLA-A and HLA-B alleles for most subjects in the first cohort.

Receptor libraries were prepared by the immunoSEQ multiplex PCR assay. The multiplex PCR relied on a mix of 60 forward primers for TCR Vbeta segments and 13 reverse primers for TCR Jbeta segments. The CDR3 region of rearranged TCR beta genes was amplified from genomic DNA with a multiplex PCR assay. The Illumina HiSeq System was used to sequence the amplified TCR beta libraries as 87-base-pair reads. Regarding the original processing steps: A later analysis counted some 74 million unique TCR beta chains across the 666 repertoires, and roughly 11 million of these chains were shared by at least two donors. Raw reads were error-corrected and collapsed into unique sequences with a nearest-neighbor algorithm that merged closely related sequences to remove PCR and sequencing errors. CDR3 sequences were aligned to IMGT reference sequences to assign V, D and J gene segments. For a sequence to be retained, a match of at least six nucleotides was required to both a V gene segment and a J gene segment. Rearrangements were called productive when the CDR3 lacked stop codons and stayed in frame with V and J; all others were non-productive. Following IMGT convention, CDR3 was defined as the stretch from the second conserved V-encoded cysteine to the conserved J-encoded phenylalanine. Sequences without an unambiguous match to a single V gene segment were excluded from the earlier analysis of 500 to 700 of the donors. An earlier analysis of a few hundred of the donors classified V segments as functional when productive rearrangements were above 56.7% and as segregating when the standard deviation between donors was above 5%. A statistical classification framework was built for diagnosing cytomegalovirus status from the catalog of TCR beta chain sequences. V and J gene assignment, in a later analysis, came from comparing TCR nucleotide sequences with IMGT/GENE-DB human TR gene sequences. In a later analysis, CDR3 sequences and most-parsimonious VDJ recombination scenarios were assigned using the TCRdist pipeline. A later analysis defined each TCR beta chain by its CDR3 amino acid sequence plus V-gene family, and excluded reads lacking a unique V-gene family. As a way to deal with suspected cross-contamination and a sequencing artifact, a later analysis dropped under 600 nucleotide sequences that were highly shared and had low generation probability. In a later analysis, a clonal expansion index was calculated for each public chain from normalized within-repertoire ranks of inferred template counts. In a later analysis, generation probabilities were computed using a VDJ recombination model fitted to out-of-frame rearrangements, and the results were checked against IGoR. In a later analysis, hypergeometric tests were used to score TCR-TCR, TCR-HLA and TCR-CMV co-occurrence, with a repertoire-size bias correction applied to TCR pairs. To estimate false discovery rates, a later analysis permuted the HLA or CMV assignments 20 times. In a later analysis, co-occurring TCRs were grouped with DBSCAN, and TCRdist sequence similarity was added when clustering was performed within HLA-allele-positive subsets. Repertoires with fewer than 30,000 or more than 120,000 public chains, plus five repertoires with anomalous nucleotide sharing, were excluded from co-occurrence clustering. TCRdb mirrors the immuneACCESS table, restricted to in-frame sequences. Some clones are absent from its copies; in checked studies, under half trace to an unresolved V gene, and the reason for the others is unknown. That table furnishes V, J and clone size, whereas the DNA furnished D and trimming. This sample's table carries about 160,000 clones. The top ten constitute around 1.4% of the sample.

Turning to this clone: Its antigen remains unidentified.

The cohort was made up of approximately 700 healthy bone marrow donors. Cohort members were all nominally healthy when sampled, although unrecorded immune exposures were likely present. The donor tested CMV seronegative, placing the donor among the 350 to 400 seronegative members of the cohort. Each donor provided a peripheral blood sample, and peripheral blood mononuclear cells were used for TCR beta sequencing. Genomic DNA extraction from the blood cell samples was performed with the Qiagen DNeasy Blood Extraction Kit. The CDR3 covers 13 residues, taking in both the cysteine and the phenylalanine. Left in the record is the CDR3 DNA by itself, 39 bases read in frame from the first base. The germline V gene (reference sequence) yields LNHNV for CDR1 and YYDKDF for CDR2. V is pared back by 5 bases and J by 5 bases, with 12 bases lying between the germline termini.

The chain employs TRBV15 and TRBJ2-5; a weak D assignment points to TRBD2 (6 bases agree). Sequencing was carried out using PBMCs. This sequence originates from a woman aged 55-69 years in good health and CMV-seronegative. CDR3 loop: CATSGGRRETQYF. The DNA sequence is given as TGTGCCACCAGCGGGGGGAGGCGGGAGACCCAGTACTTC.